The 18 T cell receptor beta chains in this list originate from one sample, sequenced in a study of T cell responses to AZD1222 COVID-19 vaccine. TCRdb keeps only in-frame clones here, not all; method: immunoSEQ multiplex PCR. The table lists 150,000 to 200,000 clones, 85% to 95% of them singletons, with 0.8% to 1.3% in the top ten. The specimen was peripheral blood, collected 28 days after the second dose of the MenACWY control vaccine. The source of these receptors is an adult who received the MenACWY meningococcal vaccine as a control.

The V call is TRBV3-1 (or the pseudogene TRBV3-2), the J call TRBJ1-1; 10 nucleotides agree with TRBD1. The CDR3 totals 14 residues. V lost 4 bases, J lost 6 bases, and 5 bases stayed unmatched. Germline V gives CDR1 LGHDT, CDR2 YNNKEL (reference sequence). This CDR3 is CASSPGQGIAEAFF. In nucleotides, the CDR3 is TGTGCCAGCAGCCCGGGACAGGGGATCGCTGAAGCTTTCTTT.

The chain links TRBV11-2 to TRBJ2-2; 9 positions match TRBD1. This CDR3 is built from 14 residues. Germline V CDR1 and CDR2: SGHAT, FQNNGV. Trimming took 8 bases from V and 7 from J; bases not matched to a gene: 8. The CDR3 is CASRQDRGHGELFF. The CDR3 bases are TGTGCCAGCCGGCAGGACAGGGGACACGGGGAGCTGTTTTTT.

V is TRBV19 and J is TRBJ1-1; D not certain. Germline CDR1 LNHDA, CDR2 SQIVND (reference sequence). The V gene lost 3 bases and the J gene lost 3 bases, with 2 bases spanning the gap. The CDR3 length is 11 residues. The CDR3 is CASSIYTEAFF. CDR3 DNA: TGTGCCAGTAGTATTTACACTGAAGCTTTCTTT.

In its sample, this clone was seen a few times. V and J are TRBV4-2 and TRBJ2-7; no clear D gene. V lost 1 base to trimming and J lost 2 bases, with 12 bases between them. The CDR3 contains 15 residues. CDR1 and CDR2 from the germline V gene are LGHNA and YNFKEQ. CDR3 DNA sequence: TGTGCCAGCAGCCAAGCGCAGACTCGAGCCTACGAGCAGTACTTC. Translated: CASSQAQTRAYEQYF.

J is TRBJ1-2 and V is TRBV2, with TRBD1 as a possible D gene (5 bases). Germline values: CDR1 SNHLY, CDR2 FYNNEI. With 2 bases removed from V and 1 base from J, the gap between germline ends came to 11 bases. The length of the CDR3 is 15 residues. For the CDR3, the DNA is TGTGCCAGCAGTGAAACCGGAGGGGTTAACTATGGCTACACCTTC. Translated: CASSETGGVNYGYTF.

The V and J genes are TRBV27 and TRBJ1-5; 7 positions agree with TRBD1. The CDR3 contains 14 residues. V shed 6 bases and J 3 bases; nucleotides not matched to a gene: 5. Germline CDR1 MNHEY, CDR2 SMNVEV (reference sequence). CDR3 DNA sequence: TGTGCCAGCAGCAAGACAGGGCACAATCAGCCCCAGCATTTT. Translated, it gives CASSKTGHNQPQHF.

The rearrangement links TRBV6-5 to TRBJ1-1; D is possibly TRBD1 (6 bases). In germline, CDR1 is MNHEY, CDR2 SVGAGI. The V gene lost 7 bases and the J gene lost 0 bases, with 12 bases spanning the gap. The length of the CDR3 is 14 residues. Here the CDR3 reads CASNNREVNTEAFF. CDR3 nucleotides: TGTGCCAGCAATAACAGGGAAGTGAACACTGAAGCTTTCTTT.

In its sample, this clone was seen a few times. The chain couples TRBV6-5 to TRBJ1-1; maybe TRBD1 (5 bases). CDR1 and CDR2 (germline): MNHEY, SVGAGI. This CDR3 is 14 amino acids long. V shed 0 bases and J shed 6 bases, with 11 bases lying between them. CDR3 sequence (DNA): TGTGCCAGCAGTTACTCGGGGGTTAGCCCTGAAGCTTTCTTT. Residues: CASSYSGVSPEAFF.

The CDR3 DNA is TGTGCCAGCAGCCTCCGGGGAACTAATGAAAAACTGTTTTTT. It translates to CASSLRGTNEKLFF. The genes are TRBV3-1 (or the pseudogene TRBV3-2) and TRBJ1-4; D unclear. Trimming stripped 4 bases from V and 1 base from J, with 7 bases between. The CDR3 totals 14 residues. Germline V lookup: CDR1 LGHDT, CDR2 YNNKEL (reference sequence).

This clone appeared once. The chain is built from TRBV7-8 and TRBJ1-1, with D perhaps matching TRBD1 (5 bases). This CDR3 has 16 amino acids. Per the germline V gene, CDR1 is SGHVS and CDR2 is FQNEAQ. V was shortened by 5 bases and J by 3 bases, with 19 bases between the two germline ends. CDR3 sequence: CASSVQGRGGDTEAFF. CDR3 in DNA: TGTGCCAGCAGCGTGCAGGGCCGCGGGGGGGACACTGAAGCTTTCTTT. Full variable domain (outside the CDR3, taken from reference TRBV7-8 and TRBJ1-1): GAGVSQSPRYKVAKRGQDVALRCDPISGHVSLFWYQQALGQGPEFLTYFQNEAQLDKSGLPSDRFFAERPEGSVSTLKIQRTQQEDSAVYLCASSVQGRGGDTEAFFGQGTRLTVV.

Concerning this clone itself: A read error may account for a junction end that differs from germline. The chain is built from TRBV25-1 and TRBJ2-7; no clear D gene. CDR3 size: 13 residues. Germline CDR1 MGHDK, CDR2 SYGVNS. CDR3 residues: CASSQYLGYEQYF. The CDR3 nucleotides are TGTGCCAGCAGTCAATATCTGGGCTACGAGCAGTACTTC.

The genes are TRBV30 and TRBJ1-6; D gene unclear. Trimming shortened V by 4 bases and J by 6 bases, and 13 bases separated the two germline ends. CDR1 is GTSNPN, CDR2 SVGIG, per germline (reference sequence). There are 14 residues in the CDR3. CDR3: CAWTGFVANSPLHF. CDR3 DNA sequence: TGTGCCTGGACAGGATTTGTCGCTAATTCACCCCTCCACTTT.

The chain carries TRBV27 and TRBJ1-2, with TRBD1 matching over 9 bases. Losses at the gene ends were 2 bases for V and 6 bases for J; bases not matched to a gene: 7. This CDR3 is built from 15 residues. Germline values: CDR1 MNHEY, CDR2 SMNVEV (reference sequence). The CDR3 is CASSLRTGAGNGYTF. Here the CDR3 DNA reads TGTGCCAGCAGTTTAAGGACAGGGGCCGGGAATGGCTACACCTTC.

The rearrangement joins TRBV10-3 to TRBJ1-3; tentative D call: TRBD1 (5 bases). Germline V gene data show CDR1 as ENHRY and CDR2 as SYGVKD. There are 15 residues in the CDR3. The V gene lost 3 bases and the J gene lost 0 bases, with 9 bases spanning the gap. DNA of the CDR3: TGTGCCATCAGTGACCGGGACGGCTCTGGAAACACCATATATTTT. Protein: CAISDRDGSGNTIYF.

CDR3 in amino acids: CASSIAGTGSAFF. The CDR3 DNA reads TGTGCCAGTAGTATAGCCGGGACAGGGTCAGCTTTCTTT. The chain uses TRBV19 and TRBJ1-1, with TRBD1 identical over 9 bases. CDR3 length: 13 residues. The V and J ends lost 1 base and 10 bases, in that order; junction bases with no gene match: 4. In germline, CDR1 is LNHDA, CDR2 SQIVND (reference sequence). Based on the CDR3 plus reference TRBV19 and TRBJ1-1, the full variable domain is DGGITQSPKYLFRKEGQNVTLSCEQNLNHDAMYWYRQDPGQGLRLIYYSQIVNDFQKGDIAEGYSVSREKKESFPLTVTSAQKNPTAFYLCASSIAGTGSAFFGQGTRLTVV.

This chain links TRBV3-1 (or the pseudogene TRBV3-2) with TRBJ2-7, with D perhaps TRBD1 (6 bases). Germline lookup yields CDR1 LGHDT and CDR2 YNNKEL (reference sequence). The CDR3 is 16 amino acids. V lost 3 bases and J 1 base, leaving 16 bases between the germline ends. CDR3 loop: CASSHRTGTPSYEQYF. The DNA of the CDR3 is TGTGCCAGCAGCCACCGTACCGGGACACCTTCCTACGAGCAGTACTTC.

J is TRBJ1-1 and V is TRBV2; D ambiguous. The V end lost 8 bases, the J end lost 6 bases, and 19 bases lay between the germline ends. The CDR3 is 14 residues long. Germline CDR1 and CDR2: SNHLY and FYNNEI. This chain's CDR3 is CASGLMGLVPEAFF. The DNA of the CDR3 is TGTGCCAGCGGTCTTATGGGGTTAGTTCCTGAAGCTTTCTTT.

The chain has TRBV5-1 and TRBJ1-6; 7 nucleotides match TRBD1. Germline values: CDR1 SGHRS, CDR2 YFSETQ. V trimming: 5 bases; J trimming: 4 bases; junction bases outside the gene matches: 6. This CDR3 has 15 amino acids. The CDR3: CASSRDRSYNSPLHF. For the CDR3, the DNA is TGCGCCAGCAGTAGGGACAGAAGTTATAATTCACCCCTCCACTTT.